These T cell receptor beta chains were read from a single sample in a study of blood T cells in healthy people across ages. MiXCR, run by TCRdb on the 5' RACE reads, gives a single entry per CDR3 protein. This table has roughly 800,000 distinct CDR3 sequences, nearly 60% appearing once. The sequencing sample was made of blood. All receptors come from a man aged 25-40 years in good health. Both conserved end residues are part of each CDR3. The order of the fields is CDR3 protein, CDR3 DNA, J gene, D gene, V gene, clone size. A D gene is named only where the DNA matches it firmly. Only some rows state a clone size, as once, few, many or a class for expanded clones.

CDR3: CASSQDPGGIDIRYF
DNA: TGTGCCAGCAGCCAAGATCCAGGGGGAATCGACATTCGGTACTTC
J: TRBJ2-4
D: TRBD1
V: TRBV4-2
size: NA

CDR3: CASSYSPPGLHTDTQYF
DNA: TGTGCCAGCAGTTACTCCCCGCCGGGACTTCACACAGATACGCAGTATTTT
J: TRBJ2-3
D: NA
V: TRBV6-2/TRBV6-3
size: few

CDR3: CASSLASGPGGYTF
DNA: TGTGCCAGCAGCTTAGCCTCGGGCCCGGGAGGCTACACCTTC
J: TRBJ1-2
D: NA
V: TRBV7-9
size: once

CDR3: CASSRRTGGIRTEAFF
DNA: TGTGCCAGCAGCCGACGGACAGGGGGTATAAGGACTGAAGCTTTCTTT
J: TRBJ1-1
D: TRBD1
V: TRBV11-2
size: NA

CDR3: CASSLSGPSINEQYF
DNA: TGTGCCAGCAGTTTGTCTGGACCCTCGATTAACGAGCAGTACTTC
J: TRBJ2-7
D: NA
V: TRBV12-3/TRBV12-4
size: NA

CDR3: CASSLHGRSGIDTQYF
DNA: TGTGCCAGCAGCCTACATGGTCGCAGCGGTATAGATACGCAGTATTTT
J: TRBJ2-3
D: NA
V: TRBV3-1
size: few

CDR3: CRMLGTTSSYEYF
DNA: TGCAGAATGTTAGGGACAACGAGCTCCTACGAGTACTTC
J: TRBJ2-7
D: NA
V: TRBV20-1
size: few

CDR3: CASSQGGFNQPQHF
DNA: TGTGCCAGCAGCCAAGGGGGATTCAATCAGCCCCAGCATTTT
J: TRBJ1-5
D: NA
V: TRBV3-1
size: NA

CDR3: CAIRGLAGENEQFF
DNA: TGTGCCATCAGAGGACTAGCGGGAGAGAATGAGCAGTTCTTC
J: TRBJ2-1
D: TRBD2
V: TRBV10-3
size: NA

CDR3: CASTFSGLSTDTQYF
DNA: TGTGCCAGCACTTTTAGCGGCCTTAGCACAGATACGCAGTATTTT
J: TRBJ2-3
D: NA
V: TRBV12-3/TRBV12-4
size: NA

CDR3: CASSFVSVLPETGEQYF
DNA: TGTGCCAGCAGTTTCGTATCGGTTTTACCCGAGACAGGCGAGCAGTACTTC
J: TRBJ2-7
D: NA
V: TRBV6-5
size: few

CDR3: CASSSLLAGGKYEQFF
DNA: TGTGCCAGCAGTTCCCTACTAGCGGGGGGGAAGTATGAGCAGTTCTTC
J: TRBJ2-1
D: TRBD2
V: TRBV13
size: NA

CDR3: CAIRKGMGEQYF
DNA: TGTGCAATCCGGAAGGGTATGGGGGAGCAGTACTTC
J: TRBJ2-5
D: NA
V: TRBV27
size: NA